The sequence of this TCR beta chain was determined in a study of regulatory T cells in long-lasting Graves disease. Whole-study findings and limits: Patients whose Graves' disease persisted exhibited lower TCR diversity than those newly diagnosed. Gene preferences differed: TRBV28, TRBJ1-2, TRBJ2-5 in persistent cases.

Researchers made TCR beta libraries by using iRepertoire HTBI primers and running Arm-PCR on CDR3 regions. From the multiplex PCR reads, TCRdb called clonotypes with MiXCR, one entry per CDR3 protein. The top ten hold around an eighth of the sample, which has 350,000 to 500,000 distinct CDR3 sequences, around a fifth seen once. There are 17 residues in the CDR3. V shed 2 bases and J 6 bases; nucleotides not matched to a gene: 10. Germline CDR1 reads SGHAT; CDR2 reads FQNNGV. Concerning this clonotype: Its matching antigen is unknown.

Described time point: persistent/refractory GD, antithyroid drugs over 5 years with positive TRAb. PBMCs were the source of the RNA used for TCR sequencing. The patient group derived from an endocrinology department in Xi'an, China. The collection involved drawing 7.5 to 9.5 milliliters of peripheral blood into EDTA tubes. The rearrangement joins TRBV11-2 to TRBJ2-2; 9 nucleotides align to TRBD2. The sequenced sample was peripheral blood mononuclear cells (PBMCs), obtained when the disease was refractory, from a patient treated with antithyroid drugs. The sequence came from a female donor with Graves disease. For the CDR3, the DNA is TGTGCCAGCAGCTTATTAGGACTAGCGAAGGGCGCCGGGGAGCTGTTTTTT. It specifies CASSLLGLAKGAGELFF.